The rows below give T cell receptor beta chains drawn from one sample of a study of cytomegalovirus exposure and HLA in healthy donors. Using immunoSEQ multiplex PCR, the repertoire was profiled, and TCRdb retains in-frame clones only, with some absent. Of about 140,000 clones listed, about 66% are singletons. Sequenced sample: PBMCs. These receptors came from a human donor in good health. CDR3s include the opening cysteine and the closing phenylalanine or tryptophan. A D gene is named only where the DNA matches it firmly. For some rows the clone size is stated as once, few or many, or as a class when expanded; others skip it.

>TRBV11-2|TRBJ2-1|.|.
CASSSLSTPYNEQFF
TGTGCCAGCAGCAGTCTATCCACCCCCTACAATGAGCAGTTCTTC
>TRBV7-9|TRBJ2-7|TRBD2|.
CASSLFREGNEQYF
TGTGCCAGCAGCTTATTTCGGGAGGGGAACGAGCAGTACTTC
>TRBV19|TRBJ2-7|TRBD1|.
CASSTGTGITYEQYF
TGTGCCAGTAGTACCGGGACAGGGATTACCTACGAGCAGTACTTC
>TRBV5-1|TRBJ1-6|.|.
CASSLAGARNSPLHF
TGCGCCAGCAGCTTGGCAGGGGCGCGTAATTCACCCCTCCACTTT
>TRBV15|TRBJ1-1|TRBD1|.
CATSRAPGQGNTEAFF
TGTGCCACCAGCAGAGCCCCGGGACAGGGGAACACTGAAGCTTTCTTT
>TRBV19|TRBJ2-7|.|once
CASSSSRDREQYF
TGTGCCAGTAGCTCTTCCAGGGATCGGGAGCAGTACTTC
>TRBV10-1|TRBJ1-3|.|.
CASSESRLRGKSSGNTIYF
TGCGCCAGCAGTGAGTCGAGGCTCCGCGGCAAGAGCTCTGGAAACACCATATATTTT
>TRBV6-5|TRBJ2-7|TRBD1|.
CASSYPPTGGNEQYF
TGTGCCAGCAGTTACCCCCCGACAGGGGGCAACGAGCAGTACTTC
>TRBV28|TRBJ1-4|TRBD1|.
CASRLTGGVGKLFF
TGTGCCAGCAGATTAACAGGGGGCGTCGGAAAACTGTTTTTT
>TRBV20-1|TRBJ2-7|.|.
CSANTGSKQYF
TGCAGTGCTAACACAGGGAGTAAGCAGTACTTC
>TRBV9|TRBJ2-7|.|.
CASSVAAAGPYEQYF
TGTGCCAGCAGCGTAGCCGCCGCGGGGCCCTACGAGCAGTACTTC
>TRBV15|TRBJ1-5|.|once
CATSRDTPASYSNQPQHF
TGTGCCACCAGCAGAGATACGCCAGCGTCTTATAGCAATCAGCCCCAGCATTTT
>TRBV5-4|TRBJ2-5|.|.
CASSSGEETQYF
TGTGCCAGCAGCTCAGGGGAAGAGACCCAGTACTTC
>TRBV2|TRBJ1-5|.|few
CASAAGARSNQPQHF
TGTGCCAGCGCAGCAGGGGCAAGGTCCAATCAGCCCCAGCATTTT
>TRBV6-5|TRBJ2-7|TRBD1|few
CASKGAGQGYEQYF
TGTGCCAGCAAAGGGGCAGGACAGGGATACGAGCAGTACTTC
>TRBV5-8|TRBJ1-2|.|.
CASSLAGPGGYTF
TGTGCCAGCAGCTTGGCGGGTCCCGGCGGCTACACCTTC
>TRBV5-1|TRBJ2-1|TRBD1|.
CASSLAGQGAGNEQFF
TGCGCCAGCAGCTTGGCCGGTCAGGGGGCGGGTAATGAGCAGTTCTTC
>TRBV4-2|TRBJ2-7|.|few
CASSPLGALSYEQYF
TGTGCCAGCAGCCCGCTTGGGGCCCTTTCCTACGAGCAGTACTTC
>TRBV29-1|TRBJ2-7|TRBD1|.
CSVVSPGQGTGEQYF
TGCAGCGTCGTCAGTCCGGGACAGGGAACGGGCGAGCAGTACTTC
>TRBV5-1|TRBJ1-2|.|once
CASSLRSSLDYGYTF
TGCGCCAGCAGCCTCCGGTCCTCCTTGGACTATGGCTACACCTTC
>TRBV5-1|TRBJ1-4|.|.
CASSPSQGGATNEKLFF
TGCGCCAGCAGCCCCTCACAGGGAGGGGCAACTAATGAAAAACTGTTTTTT
>TRBV6-1|TRBJ2-5|.|.
CASSEIRSVETQYF
TGTGCCAGCAGTGAAATTAGAAGCGTGGAGACCCAGTACTTC
>TRBV7-2|TRBJ2-3|TRBD2|.
CASSLEPGLAQTQYF
TGTGCCAGCAGCTTGGAACCGGGACTAGCTCAAACGCAGTATTTT
>TRBV29-1|TRBJ2-1|TRBD2|.
CSVAPTSGRNEQFF
TGCAGCGTTGCACCGACTAGCGGGAGGAATGAGCAGTTCTTC
>TRBV13|TRBJ2-7|.|.
CASSLRLEYEQYF
TGTGCCAGCAGCTTAAGACTAGAGTACGAGCAGTACTTC
>TRBV6-1|TRBJ1-5|TRBD1|.
CASSRGDRENQPQHF
TGTGCCAGCAGCCGGGGGGACAGGGAGAATCAGCCCCAGCATTTT
>TRBV6-5|TRBJ1-4|.|.
CASSYSGGFEKLFF
TGTGCCAGCAGTTACTCGGGAGGATTTGAAAAACTGTTTTTT
>TRBV28|TRBJ1-1|.|.
CASSLRGVSDFNTEAFF
TGTGCCAGCAGTTTACGGGGGGTGTCAGACTTTAACACTGAAGCTTTCTTT
>TRBV7-8|TRBJ2-7|.|few
CASSLTGTKYEQYF
TGTGCCAGCAGCCTCACCGGGACAAAATACGAGCAGTACTTC
>TRBV6-8|TRBJ2-5|TRBD1|.
CASSYPGGETQYF
TGTGCCAGCAGTTACCCAGGGGGAGAGACCCAGTACTTC